This T cell receptor beta chain emerged from a study of vaccination and CD4 T cells after COVID-19. Study details: Those taking part got two shots of either the BNT162b2 or the mRNA-1273 vaccine. Study observations and caveats: It was found that, in convalescent patients, 304 of 307 vaccine-specific clones were spike mono-reactive.

The CDR3 consists of 9 residues. Germline CDR1 is DFQATT and CDR2 is SNEGSKA (reference sequence). Sequence data for DNA of cultured CD4+ T cells were generated by the Oncomine TCR Beta short-read assay. TCRdb recomputed calls from the PCR reads with MiXCR, one row per CDR3 protein. The table records around 6,400 distinct CDR3 sequences, around 50% of them present only once. Comments on this clonotype: The target antigen is unknown. Compared with germline, one end of the junction differs, possibly owing to a read error.

Treatment noted: approximately nine-day PBMC culture with coronavirus spike peptide pools or control peptides (ViraFEST assay). The collection of CD4+ T cells from the unexposed donor took place before the COVID-19 pandemic (2011-2018). As cell numbers allowed, unexposed-donor CD4+ T cells faced SARS-CoV-2 S/N and four cold-coronavirus spikes. This clonotype was sampled from a human donor in good health. Sequencing was carried out using CD4+ T cells from blood, cultured in vitro. The V call is TRBV20-1, the J call TRBJ1-1; 7 nucleotides agree with TRBD1. The CDR3: CSARGTGEF. The CDR3, as DNA: TGCAGTGCTAGAGGTACAGGGGAATTT.